Each of the 10 T cell receptor beta chains below was sequenced from the same sample in a study of ipilimumab plus nivolumab after autologous stem cell transplantation. Some clones are missing from TCRdb's copy, which holds only in-frame ones; the method was immunoSEQ multiplex PCR. The repertoire has about 43,000 clones, about 88% of them found once; the top ten carry approximately 0.88%. The material was PBMCs, obtained in a trial of ipilimumab plus nivolumab as post-transplant consolidation. These receptors were obtained from a male donor with multiple myeloma.

The V and J genes are TRBV18 and TRBJ2-6; 7 bases line up with TRBD1. J was trimmed by 0 bases and V by 2 bases; bases with no gene match: 19. CDR3 size: 22 residues. The germline gives CDR1 KGHSH, CDR2 LQKENI. CDR3 sequence reads: CASSPISPDRVTISSGANVLTF. CDR3 DNA sequence: TGTGCCAGCTCACCAATATCACCCGACAGGGTGACTATTAGCTCTGGGGCCAACGTCCTGACTTTC.

This clone has just a few counts. V and J are TRBV7-2 and TRBJ1-6; tentative D call: TRBD1 (5 bases). Germline CDR1 reads SGHTA; CDR2 reads FQGNSA. The ends were cut back, 8 bases at V and 13 bases at J, with 9 bases in the middle. The CDR3 is made up of 10 amino acids. The CDR3 DNA reads TGTGCCAGCGGGGGGTCCCCCCTCCACTTT. The encoded protein is CASGGSPLHF.

This clone was seen only once. The genes are TRBV7-2 and TRBJ2-4, with 8 positions matching TRBD1. Germline-derived CDR1 and CDR2 are SGHTA and FQGNSA. CDR3 length: 18 amino acids. Germline trimming cut 5 bases from V and 1 base from J; bases unmatched to any gene: 13. The CDR3 protein is CASSPAPQGAGAKNIQYF. CDR3 in DNA: TGTGCCAGCAGCCCTGCGCCCCAGGGGGCCGGGGCCAAAAACATTCAGTACTTC.

This clone appeared a single time. The V gene is TRBV9, the J gene TRBJ2-7, with 7 bases fitting TRBD1. Germline lookup yields CDR1 SGDLS and CDR2 YYNGEE. The CDR3 is made up of 15 amino acids. V was clipped by 2 bases and J by 4 bases; unmatched bases: 9. DNA of the CDR3: TGTGCCAGCAGCGTCGCCCCGGGACAGCAATACGAGCAGTACTTC. The encoded protein is CASSVAPGQQYEQYF.

The V gene is TRBV4-3, the J gene TRBJ2-7; 13 bases map to TRBD2. The CDR3 extends over 14 amino acids. Germline loops: CDR1 LGHNA, CDR2 YSLEER. The V and J ends lost 4 bases and 5 bases, in that order; junction bases with no gene match: 2. Here the CDR3 DNA reads TGCGCCAGCAGCCGTGGGACTAGCGGGGACGAGCAGTACTTC. As protein: CASSRGTSGDEQYF.

V is TRBV5-1 and J is TRBJ2-5, with 12 bases matching TRBD1. CDR3 length equals 17 residues. Germline CDR1 and CDR2: SGHRS and YFSETQ. V lost 4 bases to trimming and J lost 1 base; unmatched junction nucleotides: 8. The CDR3 region is CASSPGTGGSLQETQYF. CDR3 DNA: TGCGCCAGCAGCCCTGGGACAGGGGGCTCCCTCCAAGAGACCCAGTACTTC.

The rearrangement joins TRBV2 to TRBJ2-7; 7 positions agree with TRBD2. Germline-derived CDR1 and CDR2 are SNHLY and FYNNEI. This CDR3 has 13 amino acids. The V segment lost 3 bases and the J segment 7 bases; nucleotides outside the gene matches: 6. CDR3 sequence (DNA): TGTGCCAGCAGTGACGGGACGGGGGGAGAGCAGTACTTC. Its protein is CASSDGTGGEQYF.

The genes are TRBV9 and TRBJ1-2; D unresolved. Germline CDR1 is SGDLS and CDR2 is YYNGEE. Trimming left V 0 bases short and J 4 bases short, with 16 bases between. This CDR3 is built from 16 residues. CDR3 sequence (DNA): TGTGCCAGCAGCGTAGAAGTGGTTGGGCATACCTATGGCTACACCTTC. Protein: CASSVEVVGHTYGYTF.

The gene calls are TRBV27 and TRBJ1-4; no firm D call. Germline CDR1 is MNHEY and CDR2 is SMNVEV (reference sequence). Trimming took off 4 bases at V and 7 bases at J, with 13 bases between the two ends. This CDR3 is built from 14 residues. CDR3 sequence (DNA): TGTGCCAGCAGTTCTAGGGCGGTTCGTGAAAAACTGTTTTTT. It codes for CASSSRAVREKLFF. Drawing the rest from reference TRBV27 and TRBJ1-4, the complete variable domain is EAQVTQNPRYLITVTGKKLTVTCSQNMNHEYMSWYRQDPGLGLRQIYYSMNVEVTDKGDVPEGYKVSRKEKRNFPLILESPSPNQTSLYFCASSSRAVREKLFFGSGTQLSVL.

The chain has TRBV5-1 and TRBJ2-1, with a tentative D call TRBD2 (6 bases). Germline V lookup: CDR1 SGHRS, CDR2 YFSETQ. Between the trimmed V and J ends, which lost 4 bases and 7 bases, there was a span of 15 bases. This CDR3 region has 14 residues. The CDR3 loop reads CASSPGTLGNEQFF. The CDR3 coding sequence is TGCGCCAGCAGCCCCGGGACTTTGGGGAATGAGCAGTTCTTC. The variable domain in full, completed from reference TRBV5-1 and TRBJ2-1, reads KAGVTQTPRYLIKTRGQQVTLSCSPISGHRSVSWYQQTPGQGLQFLFEYFSETQRNKGNFPGRFSGRQFSNSRSEMNVSTLELGDSALYLCASSPGTLGNEQFFGPGTRLTVL.